This T cell receptor (beta chain) was captured by sequencing in a study of cytomegalovirus exposure and HLA in healthy donors. In the study overall: Findings of an earlier analysis included roughly 110 million unique TCR beta sequences from about 180 million T cells. Study-level results: Follow-up analysis seemed to connect common viral pathogens with several of the most significant clusters identified. When a later analysis was performed, an Asian-associated ancestry cluster reportedly had fewer N-insertions than the 666-donor mean.

In the case of this clone: Its specificity is not known.

The V gene end was trimmed by 3 bases and the J gene end by 5 bases; junction bases not matched to a gene: 9. This CDR3 has 16 amino acids. CDR1 and CDR2 (germline): SGHDN, FVKESK. Use of 60 Vbeta and 13 Jbeta primers characterized the PCR. In the authors' methods: In a later analysis, of some 80 million unique beta chains, roughly 9.9 million appeared in at least two donors. Method: immunoSEQ multiplex PCR; TCRdb's copy keeps in-frame clones and lacks some. For V, J and clone size, that table is used; D and trimming come from the DNA. Here the sample spans about 190,000 clones, roughly 82% being singletons.

Sequencing was carried out using PBMCs. J is TRBJ2-3 and V is TRBV14, with TRBD2 matching 9 bases. The receptor was derived from a woman aged 45-59 years in good health and CMV-seropositive. The CDR3 loop is CASSHFAGGQKDTQYF. The CDR3 DNA reads TGTGCCAGCAGCCATTTTGCGGGGGGGCAGAAAGATACGCAGTATTTT.